This entry features one T cell receptor (beta chain) sequence. The data belong to a study of blood T cell repertoires in COVID-19. For the study at large: The study drew acute and convalescent COVID-19 samples from the United States, Italy and Spain. The cDNA or gDNA used as material had been derived from T cells, B-cell-depleted T cells, or PBMCs.

The CDR3 length is 16 residues. V lost 5 bases, J lost 5 bases, and 7 bases stayed unmatched. CDR1 and CDR2 (germline): MDHEN, SYDVKM. Original methodology: Estimation of nucleated cell counts relied on the amplification of reference gene primers. The repertoire was sequenced with immunoSEQ multiplex PCR; TCRdb's copy has only in-frame clones and lacks some. That table furnishes V, J and clone size, whereas the DNA furnished D and trimming. The table has 290,000 or so clones, approximately 86% seen once. This receptor was taken from a man in his 70s with acute or convalescent COVID-19. J is TRBJ2-2 and V is TRBV28; 11 bases are shared with TRBD1. Specimen: peripheral blood. The CDR3: CASSLAGTGGTGELFF. The DNA of the CDR3 is TGTGCCAGCAGTCTGGCCGGGACAGGGGGGACCGGGGAGCTGTTTTTT. Variable domain in full (rest from reference TRBV28 and TRBJ2-2): DVKVTQSSRYLVKRTGEKVFLECVQDMDHENMFWYRQDPGLGLRLIYFSYDVKMKEKGDIPEGYSVSREKKERFSLILESASTNQTSMYLCASSLAGTGGTGELFFGEGSRLTVL.